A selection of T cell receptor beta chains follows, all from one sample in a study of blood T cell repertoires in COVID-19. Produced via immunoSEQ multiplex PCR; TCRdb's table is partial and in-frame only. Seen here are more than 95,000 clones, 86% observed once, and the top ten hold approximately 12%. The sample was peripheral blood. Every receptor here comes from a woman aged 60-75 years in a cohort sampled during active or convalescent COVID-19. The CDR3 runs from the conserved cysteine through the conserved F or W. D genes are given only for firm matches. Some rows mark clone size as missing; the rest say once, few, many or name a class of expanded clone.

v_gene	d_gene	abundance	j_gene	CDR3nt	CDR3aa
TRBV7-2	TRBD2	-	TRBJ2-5	TGTGCCAGCAGCTTAGGAGGACTAGCAGAGACCCAGTACTTC	CASSLGGLAETQYF
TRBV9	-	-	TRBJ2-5	TGTGCCAGCAGCGTAGGGGGCTCGGACAGCGGAGAGACCCAGTACTTC	CASSVGGSDSGETQYF
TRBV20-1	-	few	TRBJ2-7	TGCAGTGCTAGTTCCCTCTACGAGCAGTACTTC	CSASSLYEQYF
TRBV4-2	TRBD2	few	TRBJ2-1	TGTGCCAGCAGCCATTCCCTAGCGGGATTATACAATGAGCAGTTCTTC	CASSHSLAGLYNEQFF
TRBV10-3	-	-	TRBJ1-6	TGTGCCATCAGTGAGTCAGCGGGCAGTAATTCACCCCTCCACTTT	CAISESAGSNSPLHF
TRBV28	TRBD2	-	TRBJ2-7	TGTGCCAGCAGTTTTCTGAGCGGGGGGCCCTACGAGCAGTACTTC	CASSFLSGGPYEQYF
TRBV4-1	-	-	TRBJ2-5	TGCGCCAGCAGCCAAGATTGGCGGAGCCAAGAGACCCAGTACTTC	CASSQDWRSQETQYF
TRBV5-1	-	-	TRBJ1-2	TGCGCCAGCAGCTTCATCGCCGATAACAGGGTCTCGCATGGCTACACCTTC	CASSFIADNRVSHGYTF
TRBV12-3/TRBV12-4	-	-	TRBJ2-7	TGTGCCAGCAGTTTAGGGCGGAACTACGAGCAGTACTTC	CASSLGRNYEQYF
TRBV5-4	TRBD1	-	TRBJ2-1	TGTGCCAGCAGTTGGACAGGGGGCAGTGAGCAGTTCTTC	CASSWTGGSEQFF
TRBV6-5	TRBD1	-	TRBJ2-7	TGTGCCAGCAATGCCCGCCGGGACAGACTTTACGAGCAGTACTTC	CASNARRDRLYEQYF
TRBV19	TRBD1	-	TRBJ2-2	TGTGCCAGTAGTATAGGAATGGGACAGGGGGGTAAGGCCGGGGAGCTGTTTTTT	CASSIGMGQGGKAGELFF
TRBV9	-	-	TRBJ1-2	TGTGCCAGCAGCCTCCAGGCAGCCTATGGCTACACCTTC	CASSLQAAYGYTF
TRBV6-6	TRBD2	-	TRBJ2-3	TGTGCCAGCAGTCCCTCGGCGGGGGGTATGGATACGCAGTATTTT	CASSPSAGGMDTQYF
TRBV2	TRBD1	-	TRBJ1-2	TGTGCCAGCAGTGACGGGCAGGGGGGCTATGGCTACACCTTC	CASSDGQGGYGYTF
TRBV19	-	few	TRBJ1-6	TGTGCCAGTAGTATAAGGGGGGGCAATTCACCCCTCCACTTT	CASSIRGGNSPLHF
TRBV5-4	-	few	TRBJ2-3	TGTGCCAGCAGCGTGCCAGCGGATACGCAGTATTTT	CASSVPADTQYF
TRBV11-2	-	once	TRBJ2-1	TGTGCCAGCAGCTTAGAAGGAGGGGCCCAACTAGTCTTC	CASSLEGGAQLVF
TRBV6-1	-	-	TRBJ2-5	TGTGCCAGCAGTGAATCGGGCGGGGTGACCCAGTACTTC	CASSESGGVTQYF
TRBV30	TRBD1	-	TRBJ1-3	TGTGCCTCGAGGGGGGGACAGGGGATCGGAAACACCATATATTTT	CASRGGQGIGNTIYF
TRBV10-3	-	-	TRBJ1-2	TGTGCCATCAGCTCGGACAAGAACTATGGCTACACCTTC	CAISSDKNYGYTF
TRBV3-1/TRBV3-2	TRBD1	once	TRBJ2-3	TGTGCCAGCAGCCAAGAGGCAGGGGGTGGGACAGATACGCAGTATTTT	CASSQEAGGGTDTQYF
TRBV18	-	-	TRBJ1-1	TGTGCCAGCTCACCCGACAAGAACACTGAAGCTTTCTTT	CASSPDKNTEAFF
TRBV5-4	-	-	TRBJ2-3	TGTGCCAGCAGCTTTCGACAGGCTGATACGCAGTATTTT	CASSFRQADTQYF
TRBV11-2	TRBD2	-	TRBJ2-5	TGTGCCAGCTCAGCGGGATGGTTAGAGACCCAGTACTTC	CASSAGWLETQYF
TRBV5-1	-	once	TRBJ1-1	TGCGCCAGCAGCCTTGGACATAACACTGAAGCTTTCTTT	CASSLGHNTEAFF
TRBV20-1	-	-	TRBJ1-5	TGCAGTGCTAGTTACCGGGAGGGGAGCAATCAGCCCCAGCATTTT	CSASYREGSNQPQHF
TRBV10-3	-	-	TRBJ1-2	TGTGCCATCAGTGAGTCTTGGGCAAAGGAGGCCTTCGGCTACACCTTC	CAISESWAKEAFGYTF
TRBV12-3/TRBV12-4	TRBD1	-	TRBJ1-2	TGTGCCAGCAGTCAAACAGGGGACTATGGCTACACCTTC	CASSQTGDYGYTF
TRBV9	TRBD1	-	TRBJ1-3	TGTGCCAGCAGCATAGGGACGGGACAGTCTGGAAACACCATATATTTT	CASSIGTGQSGNTIYF
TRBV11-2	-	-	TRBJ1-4	TGTGCCAGCAGCTTAGTTAATAGCCTCCCTAGAAATGAAAAACTGTTTTTT	CASSLVNSLPRNEKLFF
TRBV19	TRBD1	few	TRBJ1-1	TGTGCCAGTAGTATCCCACAGGGGTCGATGGCTTTCTTT	CASSIPQGSMAFF
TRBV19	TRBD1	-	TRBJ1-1	TGTGCCACAGACAGGGACGGTCACACTGAAGCTTTCTTT	CATDRDGHTEAFF
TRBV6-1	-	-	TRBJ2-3	TGTGCCAGCAGTGAAGTGAGACTCGAAAACACAGATACGCAGTATTTT	CASSEVRLENTDTQYF
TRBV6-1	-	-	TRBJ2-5	TGTGCCAGCAGTGAAGGCCAGTTAGAGACCCAGTACTTC	CASSEGQLETQYF
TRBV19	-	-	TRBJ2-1	TGTGCCAGTAGTATGGAGGGGAGCTCCTACAATGAGCAGTTCTTC	CASSMEGSSYNEQFF
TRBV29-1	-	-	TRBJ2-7	TGCAGCGTTGAAACAAGCAGGGGTGAGGTCCACGAGCAGTACTTC	CSVETSRGEVHEQYF
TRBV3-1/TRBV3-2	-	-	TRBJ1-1	TGTGCCAGCAGCCACCTTGTAGGTGCACGGGCTGAAGCTTTCTTT	CASSHLVGARAEAFF
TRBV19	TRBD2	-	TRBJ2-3	TGTGCCAGTAGTATTTCTAGCGGGGGTTCTGATACGCAGTATTTT	CASSISSGGSDTQYF